The 11 T cell receptor beta chains below come from one sample, sequenced in a study of blood T cell repertoires in COVID-19. This table comes from immunoSEQ multiplex PCR, and its TCRdb copy is limited to in-frame clones, with some not included. The profile shows about 480,000 clones, approximately 88% of them singletons. Sequencing was done on a sample of peripheral blood. These receptors all come from a woman in her 50s with COVID-19, enrolled during active disease.

This rearrangement joins TRBV18 to TRBJ2-7; 7 bases map to TRBD1. The CDR3 is made up of 14 amino acids. From germline, CDR1 is KGHSH and CDR2 LQKENI. Trimming cost V 4 bases and J 3 bases; bases outside gene matches: 6. The CDR3 DNA is TGTGCCAGCTCACAGACAGGGAATAACTACGAGCAGTACTTC. The encoded protein is CASSQTGNNYEQYF. Filled out from reference TRBV18 and TRBJ2-7, the complete variable domain reads NAGVMQNPRHLVRRRGQEARLRCSPMKGHSHVYWYRQLPEEGLKFMVYLQKENIIDESGMPKERFSAEFPKEGPSILRIQQVVRGDSAAYFCASSQTGNNYEQYFGPGTRLTVT.

This chain links TRBV6-2 or TRBV6-3 with TRBJ2-3; 9 nucleotides agree with TRBD2. The germline V gene encodes CDR1 MNHEY and CDR2 SVGEGT. Germline trimming cut 4 bases from V and 1 base from J; bases unmatched to any gene: 6. This CDR3 has 16 amino acids. The chain's CDR3 is CASSSFLAGRTDTQYF. The CDR3, as DNA: TGTGCCAGCAGTTCATTTCTAGCGGGGCGCACAGATACGCAGTATTTT.

J is TRBJ2-5 and V is TRBV3-1 (or the pseudogene TRBV3-2), with TRBD1 matching 7 bases. V dropped 0 bases and J dropped 4; count of bases not matched to a gene: 8. The CDR3 extends over 16 amino acids. Germline CDR1 LGHDT, CDR2 YNNKEL (reference sequence). The CDR3 here is CASSQERQGAGETQYF. In DNA form, the CDR3 reads TGTGCCAGCAGCCAAGAAAGACAGGGCGCCGGAGAGACCCAGTACTTC.

The chain recombines TRBV7-9 with TRBJ2-5; 7 bases align to TRBD2. The CDR3 sequence is 15 residues long. The germline gives CDR1 SEHNR, CDR2 FQNEAQ (reference sequence). The junction had 8 bases not matched to a gene; V was cut back by 5 bases and J by 2 bases. CDR3 sequence (DNA): TGTGCCAGCAGCCTGGACGGGGGGTGGCAAGAGACCCAGTACTTC. It encodes CASSLDGGWQETQYF.

The rearrangement links TRBV27 to TRBJ2-1; 8 bases fit TRBD1. The CDR3 consists of 14 residues. Germline V gene data show CDR1 as MNHEY and CDR2 as SMNVEV (reference sequence). The junction had 9 bases not matched to a gene; V was cut back by 4 bases and J by 10 bases. CDR3 sequence: CASSSRTGPREQFF. CDR3 sequence (DNA): TGTGCCAGCAGTTCGAGGACAGGGCCCAGGGAGCAGTTCTTC.

The chain recombines TRBV29-1 with TRBJ2-3; 9 bases map to TRBD2. The CDR3 contains 15 residues. J was trimmed by 6 bases and V by 2 bases; bases with no gene match: 9. Looked up from germline, CDR1 is SQVTM and CDR2 is ANQGSEA. The CDR3 DNA follows: TGCAGCGTTGAAATTGGCGGGGGGGCTGGGGATACGCAGTATTTT. It yields the protein CSVEIGGGAGDTQYF.

Remarks on this clone: The same CDR3 is also encoded by other DNA sequences in this sample. The CDR3 DNA reads as TGTGCCACCAGCAGAGGACAGGGGGTAAATCAGCCCCAGCATTTT. Protein sequence: CATSRGQGVNQPQHF. The chain combines TRBV15 with TRBJ1-5, with 9 bases that match TRBD1. Germline V lookup: CDR1 LNHNV, CDR2 YYDKDF (reference sequence). With V trimmed by 1 base and J by 4 bases, 2 bases remained unmatched. The CDR3 has 15 amino acids. Full variable domain (remainder filled in from reference TRBV15 and TRBJ1-5): DAMVIQNPRYQVTQFGKPVTLSCSQTLNHNVMYWYQQKSSQAPKLLFHYYDKDFNNEADTPDNFQSRRPNTSFCFLDIRSPGLGDTAMYLCATSRGQGVNQPQHFGDGTRLSIL.

The CDR3 DNA is TGCGCCAGCGGCGCCAGCGGGGATGAAAAACTGTTTTTT. This gives the protein CASGASGDEKLFF. The genes are TRBV10-1 and TRBJ1-4; D uncertain. The ends were cut back, 8 bases at V and 6 bases at J, with 13 bases in the middle. Germline V lookup: CDR1 WNHNN, CDR2 SYGVQD (reference sequence). The CDR3 length is 13 residues.

The chain uses TRBV27 and TRBJ1-2; TRBD1 is a possible D gene (6 bases). The CDR3 has 14 amino acids. The V and J ends lost 3 bases and 13 bases respectively, with 21 bases between them. Germline V CDR1 and CDR2: MNHEY, SMNVEV (reference sequence). As DNA, the CDR3 is TGTGCCAGCAGTTTCGACCGCAGAGGGGGGGAATCCACCTTC. Translation: CASSFDRRGGESTF.

The V and J genes are TRBV20-1 and TRBJ1-4; tentatively, D is TRBD1 (5 bases). CDR1 is DFQATT, CDR2 SNEGSKA, per germline (reference sequence). The CDR3 sequence is 11 residues long. The germline V and J ends were trimmed by 6 bases and 8 bases, with 10 bases remaining between them. CDR3 sequence: CSAGEGEKLFF. Written as DNA, the CDR3 is TGCAGTGCAGGGGAGGGCGAAAAACTGTTTTTT.

The chain uses TRBV2 and TRBJ1-1; no firm D call. CDR1 SNHLY and CDR2 FYNNEI come from the germline V gene. V lost 6 bases and J lost 5, with 7 bases in between. This CDR3 contains 11 residues. The CDR3 region is CASRARTEAFF. The CDR3 nucleotides are TGTGCCAGCAGGGCCAGGACTGAAGCTTTCTTT.